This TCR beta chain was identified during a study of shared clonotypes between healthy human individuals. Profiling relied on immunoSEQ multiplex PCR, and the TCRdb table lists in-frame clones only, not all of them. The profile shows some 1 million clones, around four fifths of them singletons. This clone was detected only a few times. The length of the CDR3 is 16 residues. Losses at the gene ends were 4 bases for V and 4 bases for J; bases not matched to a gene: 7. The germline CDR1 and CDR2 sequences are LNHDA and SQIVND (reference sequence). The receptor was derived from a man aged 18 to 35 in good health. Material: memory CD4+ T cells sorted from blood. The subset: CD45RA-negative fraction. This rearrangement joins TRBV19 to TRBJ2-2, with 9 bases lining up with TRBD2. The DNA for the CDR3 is TGTGCCAGTAGTACCCTTAGCGGGAGCGGCACCGGGGAGCTGTTTTTT. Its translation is CASSTLSGSGTGELFF. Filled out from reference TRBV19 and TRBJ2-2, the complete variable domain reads DGGITQSPKYLFRKEGQNVTLSCEQNLNHDAMYWYRQDPGQGLRLIYYSQIVNDFQKGDIAEGYSVSREKKESFPLTVTSAQKNPTAFYLCASSTLSGSGTGELFFGEGSRLTVL.